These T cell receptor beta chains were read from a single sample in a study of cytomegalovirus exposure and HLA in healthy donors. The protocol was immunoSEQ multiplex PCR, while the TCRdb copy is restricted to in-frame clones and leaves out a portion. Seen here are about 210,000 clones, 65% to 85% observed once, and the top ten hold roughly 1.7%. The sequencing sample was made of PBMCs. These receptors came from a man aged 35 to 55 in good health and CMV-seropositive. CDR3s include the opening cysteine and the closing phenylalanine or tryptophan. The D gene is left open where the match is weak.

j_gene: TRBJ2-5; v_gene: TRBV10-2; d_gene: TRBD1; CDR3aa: CASSWDSGAQETQYF
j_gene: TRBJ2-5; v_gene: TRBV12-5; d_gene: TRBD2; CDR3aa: CASAKGGTSGVQETQYF
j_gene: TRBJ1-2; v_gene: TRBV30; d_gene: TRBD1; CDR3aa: CAWVRRDRDGYTF
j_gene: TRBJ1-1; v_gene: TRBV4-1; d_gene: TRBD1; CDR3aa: CASSQAPGGYTEAFF
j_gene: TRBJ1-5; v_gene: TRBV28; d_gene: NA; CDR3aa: CASSLDKQPQHF
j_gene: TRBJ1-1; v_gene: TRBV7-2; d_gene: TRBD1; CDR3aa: CASSSVTGREAFF
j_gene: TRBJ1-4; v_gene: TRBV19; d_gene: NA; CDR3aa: CASSISQGWIEKLFF
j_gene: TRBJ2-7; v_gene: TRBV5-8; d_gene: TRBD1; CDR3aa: CASSRGTDSYEQYF
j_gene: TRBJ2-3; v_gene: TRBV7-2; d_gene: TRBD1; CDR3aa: CASRIRGLTDTQYF
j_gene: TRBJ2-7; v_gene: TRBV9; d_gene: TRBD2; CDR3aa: CASSVGAGLVYEQYF
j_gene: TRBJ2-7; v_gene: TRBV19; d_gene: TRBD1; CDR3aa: CASSIVGTGGEQYF
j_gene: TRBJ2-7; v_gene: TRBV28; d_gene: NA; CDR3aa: CASSRSYEQYF
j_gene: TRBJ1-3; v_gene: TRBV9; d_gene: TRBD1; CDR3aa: CASSLGTGINTIYF
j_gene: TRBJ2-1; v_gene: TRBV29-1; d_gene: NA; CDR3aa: CSAPGLYAGEQFF
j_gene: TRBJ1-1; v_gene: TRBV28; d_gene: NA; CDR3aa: CASSLRQGEAFF
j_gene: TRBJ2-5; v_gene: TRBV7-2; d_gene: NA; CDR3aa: CASSSTYQETQYF
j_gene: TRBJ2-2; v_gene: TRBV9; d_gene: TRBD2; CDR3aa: CASRKRENTGELFF
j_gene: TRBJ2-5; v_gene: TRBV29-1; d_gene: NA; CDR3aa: CSVTTGVETQYF
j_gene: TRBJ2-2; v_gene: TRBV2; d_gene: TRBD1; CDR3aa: CASRGQITGELFF
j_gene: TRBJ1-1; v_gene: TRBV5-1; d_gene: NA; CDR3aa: CASTIFSGNTEAFF
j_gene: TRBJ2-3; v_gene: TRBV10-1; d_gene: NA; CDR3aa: CASSELGDTDTQYF
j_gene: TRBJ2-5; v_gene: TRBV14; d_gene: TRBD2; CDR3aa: CASSQGAASGSYETQYF
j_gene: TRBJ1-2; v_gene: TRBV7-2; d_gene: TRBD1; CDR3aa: CASSTRQGPLETGYTF
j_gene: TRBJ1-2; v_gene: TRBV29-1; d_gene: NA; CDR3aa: CSAVDDSTYGYTF
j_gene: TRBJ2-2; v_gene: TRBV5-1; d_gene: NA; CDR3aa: CASSLVGATNTGELFF
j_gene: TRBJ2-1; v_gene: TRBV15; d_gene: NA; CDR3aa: CATSSPRIAVSYNEQFF
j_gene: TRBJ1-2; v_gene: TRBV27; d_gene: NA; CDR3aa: CASSLSGGGIYGYTF
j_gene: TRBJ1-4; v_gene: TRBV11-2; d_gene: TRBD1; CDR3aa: CASSPGQGREKLFF
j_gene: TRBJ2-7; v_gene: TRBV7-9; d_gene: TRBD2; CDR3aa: CASERTSGRVAEQYF
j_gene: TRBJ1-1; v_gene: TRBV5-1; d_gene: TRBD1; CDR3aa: CASSLADRENTEAFF
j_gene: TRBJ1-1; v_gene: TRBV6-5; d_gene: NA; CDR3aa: CASRIDNAWNTEAFF
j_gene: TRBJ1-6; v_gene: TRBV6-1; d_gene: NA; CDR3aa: CATLTGTIGSPLHF
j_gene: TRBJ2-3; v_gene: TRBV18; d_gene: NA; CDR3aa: CASSPVYGQGNTDTQYF
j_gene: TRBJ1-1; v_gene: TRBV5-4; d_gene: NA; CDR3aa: CASSLDRDTEAFF
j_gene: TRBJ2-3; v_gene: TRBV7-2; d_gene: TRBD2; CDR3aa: CASSQGLETDTQYF
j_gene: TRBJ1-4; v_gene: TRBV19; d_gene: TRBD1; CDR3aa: CASSATGTGSEKLFF
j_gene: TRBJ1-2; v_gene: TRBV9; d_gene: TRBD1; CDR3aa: CASSDTGAYGYTF
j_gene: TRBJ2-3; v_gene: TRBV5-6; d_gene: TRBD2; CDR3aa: CASSLVGSGFLTQYF
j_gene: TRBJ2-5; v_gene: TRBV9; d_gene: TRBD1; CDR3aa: CASSGQRQGQETQYF
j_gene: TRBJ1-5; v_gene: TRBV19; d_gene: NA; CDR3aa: CASRGPTKTRPGDIDNQPQHF
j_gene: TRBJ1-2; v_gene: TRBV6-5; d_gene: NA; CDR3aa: CASSYSRLRGYTF
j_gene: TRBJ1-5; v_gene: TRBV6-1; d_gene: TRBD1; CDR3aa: CASSGQDRPDNQPQHF
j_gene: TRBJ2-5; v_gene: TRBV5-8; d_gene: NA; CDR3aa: CASSLGQQETQYF